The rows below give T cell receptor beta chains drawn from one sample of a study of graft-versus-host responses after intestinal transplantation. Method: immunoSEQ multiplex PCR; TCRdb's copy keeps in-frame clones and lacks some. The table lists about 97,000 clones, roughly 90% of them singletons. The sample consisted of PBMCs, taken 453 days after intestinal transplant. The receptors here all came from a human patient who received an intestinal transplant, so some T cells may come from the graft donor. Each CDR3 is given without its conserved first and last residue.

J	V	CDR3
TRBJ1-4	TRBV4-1	ASSQAGDGEKLF
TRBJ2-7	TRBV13	ASSFSGPLLGEQY
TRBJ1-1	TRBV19	ASSILGNEAF
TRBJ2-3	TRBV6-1	ASMGDNTDTQY
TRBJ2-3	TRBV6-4	ASSDSAGASTDTQY
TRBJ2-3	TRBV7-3	ASSRDSNTDTQY
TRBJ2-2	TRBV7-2	ASTRGAGELF
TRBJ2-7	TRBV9	ASSVGQLAYEQY
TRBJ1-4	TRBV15	ATSMGGRGEKLF
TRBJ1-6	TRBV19	ASSIRPAVSSPLH
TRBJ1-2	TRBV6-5	ASSRAGLNYGYT
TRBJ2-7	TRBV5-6	ASSSGAKQY
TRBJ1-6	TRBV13	ASSLWGENSPLH
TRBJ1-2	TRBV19	ASSPRRGLGYT
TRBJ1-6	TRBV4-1	ASSQDQGSPLH
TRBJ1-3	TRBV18	ASSPGHLRSGNTIY
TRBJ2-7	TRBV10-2	ASSDLGQGGSYEQY
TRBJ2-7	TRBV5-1	ASSSGTASYEQY
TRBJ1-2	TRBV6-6	ASTPPTGGGYGYT
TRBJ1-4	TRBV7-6	ASSLGTGGEKLF
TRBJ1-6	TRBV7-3	ASSGGQINSPLH
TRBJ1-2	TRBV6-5	ASSPRDTPYGYT
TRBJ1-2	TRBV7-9	ASSLSRSGYT
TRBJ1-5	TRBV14	ASSSGFNQPQH
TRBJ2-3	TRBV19	ASSIVPGEGTDTQY
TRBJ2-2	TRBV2	ASSTNPGTGELF
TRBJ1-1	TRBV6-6	ASRGLLNTEAF
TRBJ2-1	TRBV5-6	ASSLVLEQF
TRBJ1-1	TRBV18	ASSQRGGETEAF
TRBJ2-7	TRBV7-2	ATGLYEQY
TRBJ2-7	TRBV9	ASTEGLGPSYEQY
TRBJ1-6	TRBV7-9	ASSLWGSPLH
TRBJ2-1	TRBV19	ASSIGAGGGAGEQF
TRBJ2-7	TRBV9	ASSVAGEWSYEQY
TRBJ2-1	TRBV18	ASSRILGDEQF
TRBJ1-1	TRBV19	ASSIQTDRGEAF
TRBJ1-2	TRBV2	ASKGQTLVYGYT
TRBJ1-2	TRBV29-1	SVEEAYGYT
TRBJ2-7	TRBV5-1	ASSLAKGVPYEQY
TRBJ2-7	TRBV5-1	ASSLGGSSTYEQY
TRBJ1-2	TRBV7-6	ASSLDDRGAGYGYT
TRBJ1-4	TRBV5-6	ASSYYQGGYTREEKLF
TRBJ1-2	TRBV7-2	ASSLAHVGRESYGYT
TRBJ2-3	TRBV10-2	ATTSGPLADTQY
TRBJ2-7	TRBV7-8	ASSPVTSYEQY
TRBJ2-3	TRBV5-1	ASSPIGGQFTDTQY
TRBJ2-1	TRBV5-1	ASSPARFEQF
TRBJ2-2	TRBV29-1	SVPRNAQAGELF
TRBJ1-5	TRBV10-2	ASSALAIRGRDQPQH
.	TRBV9	ASSEGTGTYEQY
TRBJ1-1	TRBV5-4	ASSLVLNTEAF
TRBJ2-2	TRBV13	ASSLPTGLPTGELF
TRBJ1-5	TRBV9	ASSPSGGYQPQH
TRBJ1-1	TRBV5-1	ASSLWGQNTEAF